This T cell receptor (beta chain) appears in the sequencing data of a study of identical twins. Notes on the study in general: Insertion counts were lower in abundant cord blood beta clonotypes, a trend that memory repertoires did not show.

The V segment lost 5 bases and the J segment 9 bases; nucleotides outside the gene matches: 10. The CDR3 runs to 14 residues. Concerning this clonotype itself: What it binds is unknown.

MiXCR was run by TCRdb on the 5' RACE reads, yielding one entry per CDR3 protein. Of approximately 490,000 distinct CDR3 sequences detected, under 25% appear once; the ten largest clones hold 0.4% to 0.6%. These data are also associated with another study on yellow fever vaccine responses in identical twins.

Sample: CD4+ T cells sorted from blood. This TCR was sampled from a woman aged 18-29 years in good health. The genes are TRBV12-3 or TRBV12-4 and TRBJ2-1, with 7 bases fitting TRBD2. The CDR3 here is CASSPRDRGSEQFF. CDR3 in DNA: TGTGCCAGCAGTCCACGGGACCGCGGGAGTGAGCAGTTCTTC.